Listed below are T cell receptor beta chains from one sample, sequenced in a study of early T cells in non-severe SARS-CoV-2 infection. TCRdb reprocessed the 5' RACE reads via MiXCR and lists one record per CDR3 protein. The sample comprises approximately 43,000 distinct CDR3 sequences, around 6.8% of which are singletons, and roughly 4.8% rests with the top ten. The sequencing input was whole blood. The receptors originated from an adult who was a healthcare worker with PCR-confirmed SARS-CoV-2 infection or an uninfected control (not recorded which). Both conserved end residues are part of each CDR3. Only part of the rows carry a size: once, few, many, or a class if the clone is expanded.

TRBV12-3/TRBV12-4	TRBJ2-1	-	CASTTSSYNEQFF
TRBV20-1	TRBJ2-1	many	CSADPSGGALGVNEQFF
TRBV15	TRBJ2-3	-	CATSRSLPSGGSTDTQYF
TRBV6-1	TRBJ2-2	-	CASSVTSGGSNTGELFF
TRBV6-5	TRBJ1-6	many	CASSVEGQATAYNSPLHF
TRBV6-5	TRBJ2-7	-	CASSYAGGGRTYEQYF
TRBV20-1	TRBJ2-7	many	CSARDYRPSGDYEQYF
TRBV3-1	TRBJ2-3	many	CASSQWTGAGGDTQYF
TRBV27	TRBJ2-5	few	CASSLRLGLQEHF
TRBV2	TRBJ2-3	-	CASSKGGADTQYF
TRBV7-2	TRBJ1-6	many	CASSLDRDSYNSPLHF
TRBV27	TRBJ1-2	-	CASSSPGLNYGYTF
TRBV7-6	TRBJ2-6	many	CASSANSGANVLTF
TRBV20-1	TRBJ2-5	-	CSALGGTSVPETQYF
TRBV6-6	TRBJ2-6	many	CASSYSGGLSGSGANVLTF
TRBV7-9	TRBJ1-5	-	CASGQQGQPQHF
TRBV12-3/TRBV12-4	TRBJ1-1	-	CASSFSYAADTEAFF
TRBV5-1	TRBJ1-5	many	CASSVTGQDNQPQHF